This T cell receptor (beta chain) was sequenced for a study of beta chain features in type 1 diabetes. Study-wide results and limits: The study found moderately but significantly shorter TCRB CDR3s in all four CD4+ subsets of Type 1 diabetes patients. At VDJ recombination sites, type 1 diabetes patients had fewer insertions and more deleted nucleotides.

The investigators reverse transcribed all of the isolated RNA, so they sequenced expressed TCRB transcripts. Data came from immunoSEQ multiplex PCR; TCRdb stores just in-frame clones and leaves some out. The sample yields about 400,000 clones, around an eighth seen once. CDR1 SGHNT and CDR2 YYREEE come from the germline V gene (reference sequence). Trimming cost V 4 bases and J 0 bases; bases outside gene matches: 5. This CDR3 has 15 residues. On average, the one heparinised blood draw given by each donor was approximately 120 mL. Central memory, naive, regulatory and stem cell-like memory CD4+ cells were sorted by CD45RO/CCR7/CD25/CD127/CD95/CD27. Concerning this clone: No antigen is known for it.

The specimen was naive CD4+ T cells from blood. J is TRBJ1-2 and V is TRBV5-4, with TRBD1 matching over 8 bases. This receptor was taken from a man between 18 and 35 years old in good health. CDR3 in amino acids: CASSSTGGANYGYTF. The CDR3 nucleotides are TGTGCCAGCAGCAGTACAGGGGGAGCTAACTATGGCTACACCTTC.